Listed below are T cell receptor beta chains from one sample, sequenced in a study of blood T cells in healthy people across ages. A single record per CDR3 protein comes from TCRdb applying MiXCR to the 5' RACE reads. Among over 950,000 distinct CDR3 sequences listed, 35% to 40% were seen once. The sequenced sample consisted of blood. Receptors were obtained from a man between 18 and 35 years old in good health. Both conserved end residues are part of each CDR3. The D gene is left open where the match is weak. The size of a clone is reported for some rows only, either as once, few or many, or as a class for expanded clones.

length: 18
V: TRBV4-1
size: few
J: TRBJ2-7
D: NA
CDR3: CASSQDRIGQPKTYEQYF
DNA: TGCGCCAGCAGCCAAGATCGGATAGGACAGCCCAAAACCTACGAGCAGTACTTC

length: 15
V: TRBV7-2
size: NA
J: TRBJ1-1
D: TRBD1
CDR3: CASSSHTGESTEAFF
DNA: TGTGCCAGCAGCTCCCACACAGGGGAGAGCACTGAAGCTTTCTTT

length: 16
V: TRBV9
size: NA
J: TRBJ2-5
D: TRBD1
CDR3: CASSAPGQGFEDEQYF
DNA: TGTGCCAGCAGCGCCCCGGGACAGGGATTTGAGGATGAGCAGTACTTC

length: 17
V: TRBV5-5
size: NA
J: TRBJ1-2
D: NA
CDR3: CASSLDYFLSTNYGYTF
DNA: TGTGCCAGCAGCTTGGACTACTTCTTAAGCACTAACTATGGCTACACCTTC

length: 15
V: TRBV29-1
size: NA
J: TRBJ2-1
D: NA
CDR3: CSALTLTNSYNEQFF
DNA: TGCAGCGCCTTAACACTGACAAACTCCTACAATGAGCAGTTCTTC

length: 14
V: TRBV27
size: few
J: TRBJ1-6
D: NA
CDR3: CASSFSVTNSPLHF
DNA: TGTGCCAGCAGTTTTAGCGTTACGAATTCACCCCTCCACTTT

length: 12
V: TRBV3-1
size: NA
J: TRBJ1-1
D: NA
CDR3: CASSQVRGEAFF
DNA: TGTGCCAGCAGCCAAGTCAGGGGTGAAGCTTTCTTT

length: 15
V: TRBV10-3
size: NA
J: TRBJ1-2
D: NA
CDR3: CAISEVRGISYGYTF
DNA: TGTGCCATCAGTGAGGTGAGAGGGATTTCCTATGGCTACACCTTC

length: 14
V: TRBV6-2/TRBV6-3
size: NA
J: TRBJ1-2
D: TRBD1
CDR3: CASSYSGRGSGYTF
DNA: TGTGCCAGCAGTTACTCGGGCAGGGGGTCTGGCTACACCTTC

length: 14
V: TRBV20-1
size: many
J: TRBJ2-5
D: TRBD1
CDR3: CSAPDRGFGETQYF
DNA: TGCAGTGCCCCCGACAGGGGGTTTGGAGAGACCCAGTACTTC

length: 13
V: TRBV9
size: NA
J: TRBJ2-2
D: TRBD1
CDR3: CASRGTGAGELFF
DNA: TGTGCCAGCAGAGGTACAGGGGCCGGGGAGCTGTTTTTT

length: 14
V: TRBV12-3/TRBV12-4
size: NA
J: TRBJ1-2
D: NA
CDR3: CASRPEGGLYGYTF
DNA: TGTGCCAGCAGACCCGAGGGGGGACTCTATGGCTACACCTTC

length: 15
V: TRBV6-5
size: NA
J: TRBJ1-2
D: NA
CDR3: CASSLKTGHNYGYTF
DNA: TGTGCCAGCAGTTTAAAAACAGGGCACAACTATGGCTACACCTTC

length: 16
V: TRBV7-2
size: NA
J: TRBJ2-3
D: NA
CDR3: CASSLSVGEEGDTQYF
DNA: TGTGCCAGCAGCTTATCGGTAGGAGAAGAGGGAGATACGCAGTATTTT

length: 12
V: TRBV4-3
size: NA
J: TRBJ1-5
D: NA
CDR3: CASGIGGGPQHF
DNA: TGCGCCAGCGGCATCGGTGGTGGGCCCCAGCATTTT

length: 15
V: TRBV4-1
size: NA
J: TRBJ1-4
D: NA
CDR3: CASSQPTGADKKLFF
DNA: TGCGCCAGCAGCCAACCTACTGGGGCGGATAAAAAACTGTTTTTT

length: 14
V: TRBV12-3/TRBV12-4
size: few
J: TRBJ1-1
D: TRBD1
CDR3: CASKGRGLNTEAFF
DNA: TGTGCCAGCAAAGGCAGGGGGCTGAACACTGAAGCTTTCTTT

length: 16
V: TRBV3-1
size: NA
J: TRBJ1-1
D: NA
CDR3: CASSQALEWRGSEAFF
DNA: TGTGCCAGCAGCCAAGCATTAGAGTGGAGAGGGAGTGAAGCTTTCTTT

length: 16
V: TRBV18
size: NA
J: TRBJ1-1
D: NA
CDR3: CASSPGALVMNTEAFF
DNA: TGTGCCAGCTCACCGGGGGCCCTAGTTATGAACACTGAAGCTTTCTTT

length: 14
V: TRBV12-3/TRBV12-4
size: NA
J: TRBJ1-4
D: NA
CDR3: CASSNARGGEKLFF
DNA: TGTGCCAGCAGCAACGCTAGGGGAGGTGAAAAACTGTTTTTT

length: 15
V: TRBV20-1
size: few
J: TRBJ2-3
D: TRBD2
CDR3: CSAFLAGGPSDTQYF
DNA: TGCAGTGCTTTTCTAGCGGGGGGGCCGTCAGATACGCAGTATTTT

length: 16
V: TRBV12-3/TRBV12-4
size: NA
J: TRBJ1-2
D: NA
CDR3: CASSRQASQSFYGYTF
DNA: TGTGCCAGCTCTCGACAGGCGTCCCAATCCTTCTATGGCTACACCTTC

length: 14
V: TRBV5-6
size: NA
J: TRBJ2-5
D: NA
CDR3: CASSFVKGVETQYF
DNA: TGTGCCAGCAGCTTCGTAAAGGGGGTAGAGACCCAGTACTTC

length: 14
V: TRBV28
size: NA
J: TRBJ2-1
D: NA
CDR3: CASSLGVKGNEQFF
DNA: TGTGCCAGCAGTTTAGGGGTAAAAGGGAATGAGCAGTTCTTC

length: 14
V: TRBV11-2
size: NA
J: TRBJ2-5
D: NA
CDR3: CASSLIGLARTQYF
DNA: TGTGCCAGCAGCTTAATTGGGCTGGCCAGGACCCAGTACTTC

length: 15
V: TRBV9
size: NA
J: TRBJ2-5
D: TRBD2
CDR3: CASSTSGRAAETQYF
DNA: TGTGCCAGCAGCACTAGCGGGAGGGCCGCAGAGACCCAGTACTTC

length: 18
V: TRBV4-2
size: NA
J: TRBJ1-6
D: NA
CDR3: CASSQVDGRQSHNSPLHF
DNA: TGTGCCAGCAGCCAAGTTGATGGACGACAGAGCCATAATTCACCCCTCCACTTT

length: 14
V: TRBV5-4
size: NA
J: TRBJ1-1
D: NA
CDR3: CASRGDGWDTEAFF
DNA: TGTGCCAGCAGGGGGGATGGGTGGGACACTGAAGCTTTCTTT

length: 12
V: TRBV6-2/TRBV6-3
size: once
J: TRBJ2-1
D: TRBD1
CDR3: CASGTANTEQFF
DNA: TGTGCCAGCGGGACAGCGAACACTGAGCAGTTCTTC

length: 14
V: TRBV5-1
size: NA
J: TRBJ1-1
D: NA
CDR3: CASSPRILNTEAFF
DNA: TGCGCCAGCAGCCCCAGGATTTTGAACACTGAAGCTTTCTTT

length: 17
V: TRBV21-1
size: few
J: TRBJ2-3
D: NA
CDR3: CASSPWEQEALTDTQYF
DNA: TGTGCCAGCAGCCCCTGGGAACAGGAGGCCCTCACAGATACGCAGTATTTT

length: 14
V: TRBV6-5
size: NA
J: TRBJ1-2
D: NA
CDR3: CASSWRAANYGYTF
DNA: TGTGCCAGCAGTTGGCGGGCAGCTAACTATGGCTACACCTTC

length: 13
V: TRBV4-1
size: few
J: TRBJ1-5
D: NA
CDR3: CASSPLEVQPQHF
DNA: TGCGCCAGCAGCCCTCTGGAGGTACAACCCCAGCATTTT

length: 13
V: TRBV27
size: NA
J: TRBJ2-1
D: NA
CDR3: CACSKTGNNEQFF
DNA: TGTGCCTGCAGTAAGACGGGAAACAATGAGCAGTTCTTC

length: 16
V: TRBV4-3
size: NA
J: TRBJ2-4
D: NA
CDR3: CASSQVAGTLGSIQYF
DNA: TGCGCCAGCAGCCAAGTTGCGGGGACTCTCGGAAGCATTCAGTACTTC

length: 14
V: TRBV25-1
size: few
J: TRBJ2-1
D: TRBD1
CDR3: CASSTSPGQHEQFF
DNA: TGTGCCAGCAGCACATCCCCGGGACAGCATGAGCAGTTCTTC

length: 16
V: TRBV4-1
size: many
J: TRBJ2-5
D: NA
CDR3: CASSHDGYYQKETQYF
DNA: TGCGCCAGCAGCCACGATGGCTACTACCAAAAAGAGACCCAGTACTTC

length: 16
V: TRBV3-1
size: NA
J: TRBJ1-2
D: NA
CDR3: CASSQDLTAINYGYTF
DNA: TGTGCCAGCAGCCAAGATCTAACAGCGATTAACTATGGCTACACCTTC

length: 13
V: TRBV29-1
size: few
J: TRBJ1-1
D: NA
CDR3: CSVELGSNTEAFF
DNA: TGCAGCGTTGAATTGGGATCGAACACTGAAGCTTTCTTT

length: 16
V: TRBV7-2
size: once
J: TRBJ2-5
D: TRBD2
CDR3: CASSFTTRGGAETQYF
DNA: TGTGCCAGCAGCTTTACTACGCGGGGGGGCGCAGAGACCCAGTACTTC

length: 17
V: TRBV7-2
size: few
J: TRBJ1-2
D: TRBD1
CDR3: CASSLRTGGWTNYGYTF
DNA: TGTGCCAGCAGCTTAAGGACAGGGGGTTGGACTAACTATGGCTACACCTTC

length: 13
V: TRBV7-2
size: NA
J: TRBJ2-1
D: NA
CDR3: CASILGGGNEQFF
DNA: TGTGCCAGCATCCTAGGAGGGGGCAATGAGCAGTTCTTC

length: 16
V: TRBV7-2
size: few
J: TRBJ2-5
D: TRBD2
CDR3: CASSSLGLAAQETQYF
DNA: TGTGCCAGCAGCTCCTTGGGGCTAGCGGCTCAAGAGACCCAGTACTTC

length: 14
V: TRBV10-3
size: few
J: TRBJ2-5
D: NA
CDR3: CAISERQAQETQYF
DNA: TGTGCCATCAGTGAAAGACAGGCTCAAGAGACCCAGTACTTC

length: 17
V: TRBV20-1
size: NA
J: TRBJ1-2
D: NA
CDR3: CSARVSFGGENNYGYTF
DNA: TGCAGTGCTAGAGTTTCGTTCGGGGGCGAAAATAACTATGGCTACACCTTC

length: 14
V: TRBV5-1
size: NA
J: TRBJ1-2
D: NA
CDR3: CASSSSEGDYGYTF
DNA: TGCGCCAGCAGCTCGAGCGAGGGAGACTATGGCTACACCTTC

length: 12
V: TRBV29-1
size: NA
J: TRBJ1-5
D: TRBD1
CDR3: CSVRDRGESQHF
DNA: TGCAGCGTTCGGGACAGGGGGGAATCCCAGCATTTT

length: 13
V: TRBV7-2
size: NA
J: TRBJ2-7
D: NA
CDR3: CASSVGANYEQYF
DNA: TGTGCCAGCAGCGTAGGGGCCAACTACGAGCAGTACTTC

length: 14
V: TRBV7-9
size: NA
J: TRBJ2-2
D: NA
CDR3: CASSLISSTGELFF
DNA: TGTGCCAGCAGCTTAATTAGTAGCACCGGGGAGCTGTTTTTT

length: 13
V: TRBV7-2
size: NA
J: TRBJ1-2
D: NA
CDR3: CASSLGPRSGCTF
DNA: TGTGCCAGCAGCTTAGGTCCTCGGAGTGGCTGCACCTTC

length: 16
V: TRBV14
size: NA
J: TRBJ2-2
D: TRBD1
CDR3: CASSRTGAPNTGELFF
DNA: TGTGCCAGCAGCAGGACAGGGGCGCCGAACACCGGGGAGCTGTTTTTT

length: 16
V: TRBV3-1
size: NA
J: TRBJ2-3
D: TRBD1
CDR3: CASSQEGTGVTDTQYF
DNA: TGTGCCAGCAGCCAAGAGGGGACAGGGGTGACAGATACGCAGTATTTT

length: 13
V: TRBV24-1
size: few
J: TRBJ2-5
D: NA
CDR3: CATSDPHKETQYF
DNA: TGTGCCACCAGTGATCCTCACAAGGAGACCCAGTACTTC

length: 15
V: TRBV4-3
size: NA
J: TRBJ1-2
D: NA
CDR3: CASAKVADSDHGYTF
DNA: TGCGCCAGCGCCAAGGTGGCAGATTCAGACCATGGCTACACCTTC

length: 16
V: TRBV28
size: NA
J: TRBJ1-1
D: NA
CDR3: CASSTRRGQIRTEAFF
DNA: TGTGCCAGCAGCACTCGCCGAGGACAGATTCGCACTGAAGCTTTCTTT